This passage covers 22 T cell receptor beta chains from one sample sequenced in a study of OX40 agonist ivuxolimab in advanced cancers. TCRdb keeps only in-frame clones here, not all; method: immunoSEQ multiplex PCR. The sample consists of 55,000 to 90,000 clones, 75% to 85% of them appearing once. The material was CD4+ or CD8+ T cells sorted from blood, obtained in a trial of the OX40 agonist ivuxolimab. These receptors were collected from an adult with an advanced solid tumor such as melanoma, head and neck, liver or kidney cancer.

To note about this clone: An end of the junction differs from the germline gene, which may be a read error. Additional DNA sequences in this sample encode the identical CDR3. J is TRBJ2-1 and V is TRBV15; 8 bases match TRBD2. There are 16 residues in the CDR3. Germline assignment: CDR1 LNHNV and CDR2 YYDKDF (reference sequence). The CDR3 reads CATSRDTGLAVNEQFF. CDR3 sequence (DNA): TGCGCCACCAGCAGAGATACTGGACTAGCTGTGAATGAGCAGTTCTTC.

The chain uses TRBV7-8 and TRBJ1-2, with D hard to call. CDR3 length: 12 residues. The V end lost 3 bases, the J end lost 8 bases, and 10 bases lay between the germline ends. Germline CDR1 SGHVS, CDR2 FQNEAQ. The CDR3 reads CASSFDSAGYTF. CDR3 bases: TGTGCCAGCAGCTTCGACTCGGCGGGCTACACCTTC.

The rearrangement uses TRBV6-1 and TRBJ1-2; D is ambiguous. Germline-derived CDR1 and CDR2 are MNHNS and SASEGT. The CDR3 contains 11 residues. V lost 6 bases and J 7 bases, leaving 9 bases between the germline ends. The CDR3 sequence is CASRMVVGYTF. In nucleotides, the CDR3 is TGTGCCAGCAGGATGGTGGTTGGCTACACCTTC.

This clone was seen once. This chain joins TRBV20-1 and TRBJ2-5, with D possibly matching TRBD1 (5 bases). Germline CDR1 DFQATT, CDR2 SNEGSKA (reference sequence). Deletions cut 5 bases from V and 3 bases from J, with 7 bases between. This CDR3 has 11 residues. CDR3 region: CSASREETQYF. The DNA for the CDR3 is TGCAGTGCTTCCAGGGAAGAGACCCAGTACTTC.

The chain carries TRBV29-1 and TRBJ2-7; either TRBD1 or TRBD2 may supply D (6 bases each). Trimming shortened V by 4 bases and J by 6 bases, and 13 bases separated the two germline ends. Germline V lookup: CDR1 SQVTM, CDR2 ANQGSEA. There are 12 residues in the CDR3. CDR3 bases: TGCAGCGTTGTACGGGGGCCGGGCGAGCAGTACTTC. This codes for CSVVRGPGEQYF.

The rearrangement joins TRBV7-6 to TRBJ1-1; unclear D gene. Germline V gene lookup returns CDR1 SGHVS and CDR2 FNYEAQ. CDR3 size: 14 residues. V lost 5 bases and J 4 bases, leaving 14 bases between the germline ends. The DNA of the CDR3 is TGTGCCAGCAGCCCCGGACGGTTGGGCACTGAAGCTTTCTTT. It specifies CASSPGRLGTEAFF. The full variable domain, its missing parts supplied by reference TRBV7-6 and TRBJ1-1, is GAGVSQSPRYKVTKRGQDVALRCDPISGHVSLYWYRQALGQGPEFLTYFNYEAQQDKSGLPNDRFSAERPEGSISTLTIQRTEQRDSAMYRCASSPGRLGTEAFFGQGTRLTVV.

The chain couples TRBV7-2 to TRBJ2-1, with 12 bases aligning to TRBD1. There are 15 residues in the CDR3. CDR1 and CDR2 from the germline V gene are SGHTA and FQGNSA. V lost 6 bases and J lost 6; bases outside the gene matches: 6. The CDR3 region is CASSPRDRGLNEQFF. The CDR3 coding sequence is TGTGCCAGCAGTCCCCGGGACAGGGGGCTCAATGAGCAGTTCTTC.

The V and J genes are TRBV15 and TRBJ1-5; no firm D call. This CDR3 region has 15 residues. Trimming took off 0 bases at V and 8 bases at J, with 14 bases between the two ends. Looked up from germline, CDR1 is LNHNV and CDR2 is YYDKDF (reference sequence). CDR3 sequence: CATSRDFGSGEPQHF. The CDR3 DNA is TGTGCCACCAGCAGAGATTTCGGGTCGGGTGAGCCCCAGCATTTT.

The table lists this clone with a count of one. The chain recombines TRBV2 with TRBJ2-1; 8 nucleotides agree with TRBD1. Germline trimming cut 4 bases from V and 1 base from J; bases unmatched to any gene: 3. The CDR3 runs to 15 residues. Germline lookup yields CDR1 SNHLY and CDR2 FYNNEI. The CDR3 here is CASSADRGSYNEQFF. DNA of the CDR3: TGTGCCAGCAGTGCCGACAGGGGATCCTACAATGAGCAGTTCTTC.

The chain recombines TRBV19 with TRBJ1-5; D is unclear. Germline loops: CDR1 LNHDA, CDR2 SQIVND (reference sequence). Trimming stripped 1 base from V and 4 bases from J, with 5 bases between. CDR3 length: 13 residues. The CDR3 loop is CASSIALNQPQHF. CDR3 nucleotides: TGTGCCAGTAGTATAGCTCTTAATCAGCCCCAGCATTTT. The full variable domain, with the rest looked up from reference TRBV19 and TRBJ1-5, is DGGITQSPKYLFRKEGQNVTLSCEQNLNHDAMYWYRQDPGQGLRLIYYSQIVNDFQKGDIAEGYSVSREKKESFPLTVTSAQKNPTAFYLCASSIALNQPQHFGDGTRLSIL.

The chain employs TRBV10-1 and TRBJ1-1, with D unresolved. CDR1 and CDR2 (germline): WNHNN, SYGVQD (reference sequence). The CDR3 contains 11 residues. V lost 3 bases to trimming and J lost 7 bases, with 6 bases between them. CDR3 sequence reads: CASSDMGEAFF. The CDR3 region has the DNA TGCGCCAGCAGTGACATGGGTGAAGCTTTCTTT.

The CDR3 DNA is TGTGCCAGCAGCTTATGGCGCCCGAGCTCCTACAATGAGCAGTTCTTC. It specifies CASSLWRPSSYNEQFF. The chain links TRBV7-9 to TRBJ2-1; D unresolved. This CDR3 contains 16 residues. CDR1 and CDR2 (germline): SEHNR, FQNEAQ (reference sequence). V dropped 2 bases and J dropped 0 bases, with 11 bases sitting between them.

This chain joins TRBV7-9 and TRBJ1-1; no clear D gene. V was trimmed by 5 bases and J by 6 bases, leaving 16 bases between them. The germline V gene encodes CDR1 SEHNR and CDR2 FQNEAQ (reference sequence). The CDR3 covers 14 residues. The DNA for the CDR3 is TGTGCCAGCAGCCGTCCCTCTTTCCTGGCTGAAGCTTTCTTT. Translation gives CASSRPSFLAEAFF.

This chain joins TRBV7-9 and TRBJ2-7; D is ambiguous. V was trimmed by 3 bases and J by 3 bases, leaving 6 bases between them. CDR3 length: 12 residues. Germline assignment: CDR1 SEHNR and CDR2 FQNEAQ (reference sequence). The chain's CDR3 is CASSFSSYEQYF. Written as DNA, the CDR3 is TGTGCCAGCAGCTTTTCCAGCTACGAGCAGTACTTC. Using reference TRBV7-9 and TRBJ2-7 for the parts outside the CDR3, the full variable domain is DTGVSQNPRHKITKRGQNVTFRCDPISEHNRLYWYRQTLGQGPEFLTYFQNEAQLEKSRLLSDRFSAERPKGSFSTLEIQRTEQGDSAMYLCASSFSSYEQYFGPGTRLTVT.

V usage is TRBV9 and J usage is TRBJ2-3, with D unclear. CDR1 is SGDLS, CDR2 YYNGEE, per germline. V was clipped by 5 bases and J by 0 bases, with 7 bases between them. The CDR3 has 13 residues. CDR3 sequence (DNA): TGTGCCAGCAGTCTACAGAGCACAGATACGCAGTATTTT. It is translated as CASSLQSTDTQYF.

The CDR3 DNA follows: TGTGCCATCAGTGAGTCCTTAACTTGGGATGGCTACACCTTC. Translating gives CAISESLTWDGYTF. The chain links TRBV10-3 to TRBJ1-2; D remains unclear. Germline V gene data show CDR1 as ENHRY and CDR2 as SYGVKD. V was shortened by 0 bases and J by 6 bases, with 11 bases between the two germline ends. This CDR3 contains 14 residues.

V usage is TRBV28 and J usage is TRBJ1-5; the match to TRBD1 covers 7 bases. V shed 5 bases, J shed 4 bases, and the junction held 8 bases outside the gene matches. The germline V gene encodes CDR1 MDHEN and CDR2 SYDVKM. CDR3 length: 15 amino acids. The CDR3 coding sequence is TGTGCCAGCAGTCCAAACAGGGGCGCAAATCAGCCCCAGCATTTT. This codes for CASSPNRGANQPQHF. Full variable domain (outside the CDR3, taken from reference TRBV28 and TRBJ1-5): DVKVTQSSRYLVKRTGEKVFLECVQDMDHENMFWYRQDPGLGLRLIYFSYDVKMKEKGDIPEGYSVSREKKERFSLILESASTNQTSMYLCASSPNRGANQPQHFGDGTRLSIL.

The V gene is TRBV7-9, the J gene TRBJ1-5; 7 nucleotides agree with TRBD1. Germline CDR1 SEHNR, CDR2 FQNEAQ (reference sequence). J lost 5 bases, V lost 3 bases, and 1 base had no gene match. The CDR3 has 13 residues. CDR3 DNA: TGTGCCAGCAGCTTCACAGGGGATCAGCCCCAGCATTTT. Amino acid sequence: CASSFTGDQPQHF.

The chain recombines TRBV29-1 with TRBJ1-3, with a possible D match to TRBD1 (5 bases). Trimming pared 3 bases from V and 0 bases from J, leaving 9 bases between. The CDR3 runs to 14 residues. Germline-derived CDR1 and CDR2 are SQVTM and ANQGSEA. The CDR3 DNA reads as TGCAGCGTTGAGGGAGGGGACTCTGGAAACACCATATATTTT. This codes for CSVEGGDSGNTIYF.

V usage is TRBV7-8 and J usage is TRBJ2-7, with D perhaps assigned TRBD1 or TRBD2 (5 bases each). The CDR3 runs to 15 residues. V was cut by 4 bases and J by 7 bases, with 20 bases left in between. Germline lookup yields CDR1 SGHVS and CDR2 FQNEAQ. CDR3: CASSSNPGQGGEQYV. The CDR3 nucleotides are TGTGCCAGCAGCTCAAACCCGGGGCAGGGCGGGGAGCAGTACGTC.

The chain joins TRBV30 to TRBJ1-2; D may be TRBD1 (6 bases). The CDR3 length is 13 residues. Germline values: CDR1 GTSNPN, CDR2 SVGIG (reference sequence). V dropped 3 bases and J dropped 4 bases, with 12 bases sitting between them. Written as DNA, the CDR3 is TGTGCCTGGAGGGACAGTCGAATCTATGGCTACACCTTC. It yields the protein CAWRDSRIYGYTF.

The chain combines TRBV5-1 with TRBJ2-3, with D perhaps matching TRBD1 (5 bases). In germline, CDR1 is SGHRS, CDR2 YFSETQ. The V end lost 0 bases, the J end lost 2 bases, and 13 bases lay between the germline ends. This CDR3 region has 16 residues. In nucleotides, the CDR3 is TGCGCCAGCAGCTTGGCGGCAGGGCCCTCCACAGATACGCAGTATTTT. It is translated as CASSLAAGPSTDTQYF.